This T cell receptor (beta chain) stems from a study of cytomegalovirus exposure and HLA in healthy donors. These donors counted as nominally healthy when sampled, but unrecorded immune exposures were likely. Germline V gene data show CDR1 as SQVTM and CDR2 as ANQGSEA. CDR3 length: 13 amino acids. J gave up 7 bases and V 1 base, and 3 bases lay outside the gene matches. Notes on the study in general: Using the classifier, cytomegalovirus status was reportedly diagnosed with high specificity and sensitivity. HLA restriction was apparent for most CMV-associated TCR beta chains in a later analysis. TCR beta V- and J-gene trimming, according to a later analysis, was linked to a missense DCLRE1C variant.

Remarks on this clone: Its specificity is not known.

The PCR had 60 Vbeta and 13 Jbeta primers. Assay used: immunoSEQ multiplex PCR; TCRdb lists only in-frame clones, some missing. The sample shows 100,000 to 150,000 clones, about three quarters of them seen only once. The rearrangement joins TRBV29-1 to TRBJ2-1, with 8 nucleotides matching TRBD2. The clonotype originates from a man aged 45 to 65 in good health and CMV-seronegative. The sample was PBMCs. The CDR3 here is CSVEAGGRNEQFF. The CDR3 bases are TGCAGCGTTGAAGCGGGGGGGCGGAATGAGCAGTTCTTC.